Reported below is one T cell receptor beta chain. Its antigen is unknown. It has no much larger one-base neighbor in the sample; base qualities were not kept. This record belongs to a study of spatial heterogeneity in lung cancer (dated by TCRdb to the late 2010s). As for the study more broadly: Donors were 65 to 85 patients with early-stage, untreated non-small cell lung cancer from the lung TRACERx cohort. Follow-up PBMC samples were sequenced whenever the samples were available, and the median time to follow-up was about 25 months after resection. More beta-chain than alpha-chain transcripts were consistently detected, likely reflecting higher beta-chain transcript abundance. In the raw uncorrected reads, each unique combination of TCR and UMI appeared more than ten times on average. TCR alpha and beta repertoires were quantitatively compared across multiple tumor regions, matched nontumor lung and blood in non-small cell lung cancer. TCR repertoire features were related to nonsynonymous mutation counts determined by whole-exome sequencing of tumor tissue. Both alpha and beta chains were TCR-sequenced in samples taken at surgery, namely 220 tumor regions, around 64 matched nontumor lung samples and 50 to 60 PBMC samples.

The sample's time point label, decoded: blood at routine non-recurrence follow-up after resection. Whole RNA extracted from tumor and nontumor lung tissue, or from cryopreserved PBMC samples, was used for TCR sequencing without cell sorting. Only patients with enough RNA available from two or more tumor regions were chosen for TCR sequencing. There are 13 amino acids in the CDR3, from cysteine to phenylalanine inclusive. This entry keeps only the CDR3 DNA: 39 bases, framed from base 1. Looking up the germline V gene yields CDR1 MNHNS and CDR2 SASEGT. Trimming accounts for 7 bases at V and 4 bases at J, while the number of junction bases matched to no gene is 6. What the study reported, not specific to this receptor: Ubiquitous expanded tumor TCRs were found in blood more often at tumor resection than at routine follow-up. Only 15 or so patients were included in the comparisons of baseline and follow-up blood repertoires. Confirming at a functional level the hypothesis that regional TCRs recognize regional mutations was considered to require additional single-cell paired TCR alpha and beta sequencing.

The library was prepared using 5' RACE. Sequencing used a NextSeq 500. The TCR library protocol attached a unique molecular identifier to each TCR cDNA molecule to allow correction of PCR and sequencing errors. As for the original processing: TCR identification, UMI-based error correction and CDR3 extraction were performed with Decombinator tools. Expanded TCRs were defined as those above a frequency of 2 per 1,000, corresponding to the top 1% of the tumor frequency distribution. Rényi diversity was computed with the R vegan package after subsampling each repertoire 100 times to 5,000 TCRs. CDR3 similarity networks were constructed using string-kernel similarity of amino acid triplets, with links drawn between CDR3s whose pairwise similarity was above 0.82. TCRdb reanalyzed the raw reads on its own, using fastp at Q25 for trimming and MiXCR for clone calling, and kept in-frame beta chains. Every distinct CDR3 protein forms one entry, paired with its most common genes and DNA. For this entry, the V and J calls and clone size follow TCRdb and not the study's own pipeline. This sample gives roughly 46,000 distinct CDR3 sequences in total; roughly 10% of them show up just once. 32% of the sample lies in the top ten.

The rearranged segments are TRBV6-1 and TRBJ1-1, and TRBD1 aligns with 7 junction nucleotides. The sequences come from PBMCs, collected at follow-up. This receptor was taken from a male donor with early-stage non-small cell lung cancer. The CDR3 protein sequence reads: CASNRGSSTEAFF. The nucleotides are TGTGCCAGCAACAGGGGATCGAGCACTGAAGCTTTCTTT.